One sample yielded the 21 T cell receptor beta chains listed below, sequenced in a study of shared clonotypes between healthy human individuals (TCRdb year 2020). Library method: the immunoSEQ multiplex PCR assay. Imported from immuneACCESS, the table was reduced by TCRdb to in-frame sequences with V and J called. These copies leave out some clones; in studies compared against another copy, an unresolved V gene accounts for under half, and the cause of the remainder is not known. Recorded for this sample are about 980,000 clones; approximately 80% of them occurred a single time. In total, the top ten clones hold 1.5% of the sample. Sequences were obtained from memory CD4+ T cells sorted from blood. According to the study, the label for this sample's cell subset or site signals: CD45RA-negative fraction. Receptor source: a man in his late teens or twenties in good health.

CDR3 sequence reads: CASSAPTSGDLFF. CDR3 DNA: TGTGCCAGCAGCGCTCCAACTAGCGGGGACTTGTTCTTC. The chain has TRBV9 and TRBJ2-1, with 10 bases that match TRBD2. The CDR3 is 13 residues long. Trimming cost V 3 bases and J 15 bases; bases outside gene matches: 9. CDR1 and CDR2 (germline): SGDLS, YYNGEE.

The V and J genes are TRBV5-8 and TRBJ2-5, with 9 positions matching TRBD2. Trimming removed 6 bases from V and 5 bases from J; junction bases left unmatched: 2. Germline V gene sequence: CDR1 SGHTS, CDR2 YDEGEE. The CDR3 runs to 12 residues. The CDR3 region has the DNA TGTGCCAGCATTCTAGCGGGGGAGACCCAGTACTTC. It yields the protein CASILAGETQYF.

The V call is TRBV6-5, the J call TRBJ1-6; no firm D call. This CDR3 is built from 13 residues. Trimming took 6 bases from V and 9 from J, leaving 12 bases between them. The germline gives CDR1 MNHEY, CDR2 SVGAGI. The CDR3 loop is CASRRTTGSPLHF. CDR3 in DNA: TGTGCCAGCAGAAGGACTACGGGTTCACCCCTCCACTTT.

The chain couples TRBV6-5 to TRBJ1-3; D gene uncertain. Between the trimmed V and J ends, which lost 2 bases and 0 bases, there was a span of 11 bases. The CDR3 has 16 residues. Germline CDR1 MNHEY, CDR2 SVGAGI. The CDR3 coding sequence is TGTGCCAGCAGTTACAATGGCGCCAGCTCTGGAAACACCATATATTTT. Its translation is CASSYNGASSGNTIYF.

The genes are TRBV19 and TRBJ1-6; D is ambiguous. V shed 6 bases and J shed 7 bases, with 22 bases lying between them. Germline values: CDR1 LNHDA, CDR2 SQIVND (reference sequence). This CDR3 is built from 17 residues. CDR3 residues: CASSTILLGSGNSPLHF. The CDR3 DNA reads TGTGCCAGTAGCACAATCCTTTTGGGGTCGGGGAATTCACCCCTCCACTTT. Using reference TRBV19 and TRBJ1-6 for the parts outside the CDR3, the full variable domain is DGGITQSPKYLFRKEGQNVTLSCEQNLNHDAMYWYRQDPGQGLRLIYYSQIVNDFQKGDIAEGYSVSREKKESFPLTVTSAQKNPTAFYLCASSTILLGSGNSPLHFGNGTRLTVT.

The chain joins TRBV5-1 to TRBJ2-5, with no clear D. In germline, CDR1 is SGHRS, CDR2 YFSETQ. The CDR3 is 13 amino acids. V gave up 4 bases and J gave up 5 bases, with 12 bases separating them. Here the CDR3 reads CASSLGPTETQYF. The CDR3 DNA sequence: TGCGCCAGCAGCCTCGGACCCACGGAGACCCAGTACTTC.

The CDR3 sequence is CASSETGQPSYNEQFF. CDR3 DNA: TGCGCCAGCAGCGAAACGGGACAGCCCTCCTACAATGAGCAGTTCTTC. The chain employs TRBV5-1 and TRBJ2-1, with 7 positions matching TRBD1. V lost 4 bases to trimming and J lost 0 bases; unmatched junction nucleotides: 7. CDR1 is SGHRS and CDR2 is YFSETQ in the germline V gene. CDR3 length: 16 amino acids.

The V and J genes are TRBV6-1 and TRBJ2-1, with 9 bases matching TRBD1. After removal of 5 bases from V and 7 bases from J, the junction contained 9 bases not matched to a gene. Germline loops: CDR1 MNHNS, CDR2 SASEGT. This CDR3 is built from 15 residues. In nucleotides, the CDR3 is TGTGCCAGCAGTCTCCCGGGACAGGGAAGGAATGAGCAGTTCTTC. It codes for CASSLPGQGRNEQFF.

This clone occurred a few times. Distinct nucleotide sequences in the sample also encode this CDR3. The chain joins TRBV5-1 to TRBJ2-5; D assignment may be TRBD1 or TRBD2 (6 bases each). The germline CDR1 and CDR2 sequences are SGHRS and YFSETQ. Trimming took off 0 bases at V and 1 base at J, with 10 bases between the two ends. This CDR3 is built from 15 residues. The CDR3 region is CASSLVGGLQETQYF. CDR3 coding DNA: TGCGCCAGCAGCTTGGTAGGGGGGCTCCAAGAGACCCAGTACTTC. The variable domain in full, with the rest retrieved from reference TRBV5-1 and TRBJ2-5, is KAGVTQTPRYLIKTRGQQVTLSCSPISGHRSVSWYQQTPGQGLQFLFEYFSETQRNKGNFPGRFSGRQFSNSRSEMNVSTLELGDSALYLCASSLVGGLQETQYFGPGTRLLVL.

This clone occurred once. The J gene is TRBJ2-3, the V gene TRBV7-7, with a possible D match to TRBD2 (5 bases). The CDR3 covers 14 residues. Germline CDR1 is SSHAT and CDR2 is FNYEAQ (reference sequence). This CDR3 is CAQDGERSTDTQYF. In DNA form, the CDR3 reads TGTGCTCAAGACGGGGAGAGATCCACAGATACGCAGTATTTT.

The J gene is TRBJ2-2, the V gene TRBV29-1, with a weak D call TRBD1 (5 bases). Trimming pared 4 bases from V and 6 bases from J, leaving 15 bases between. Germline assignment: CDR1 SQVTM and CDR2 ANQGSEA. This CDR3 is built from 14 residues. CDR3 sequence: CSVGTPQGPGELFF. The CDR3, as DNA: TGCAGCGTTGGAACGCCCCAGGGCCCCGGGGAGCTGTTTTTT.

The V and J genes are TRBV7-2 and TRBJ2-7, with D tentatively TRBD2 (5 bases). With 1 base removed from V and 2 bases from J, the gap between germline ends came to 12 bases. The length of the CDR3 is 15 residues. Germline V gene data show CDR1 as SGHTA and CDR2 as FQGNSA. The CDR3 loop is CASSLVGSETYEQYF. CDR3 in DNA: TGTGCCAGCAGCTTAGTTGGTAGCGAAACCTACGAGCAGTACTTC.

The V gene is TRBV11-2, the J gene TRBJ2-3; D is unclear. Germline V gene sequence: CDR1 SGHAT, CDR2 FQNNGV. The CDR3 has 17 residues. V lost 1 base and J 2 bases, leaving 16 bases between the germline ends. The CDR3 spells CASSLVGRKSSTDTQYF. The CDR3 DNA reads TGTGCCAGCAGCTTAGTGGGCCGGAAGAGTTCCACAGATACGCAGTATTTT.

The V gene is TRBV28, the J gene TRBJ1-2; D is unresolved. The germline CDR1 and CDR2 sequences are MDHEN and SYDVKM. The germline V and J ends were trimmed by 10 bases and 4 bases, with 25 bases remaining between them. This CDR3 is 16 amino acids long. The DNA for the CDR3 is TGTGCCACATCTTCTATAGACGGGGTTGGAATCTATGGCTACACCTTC. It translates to CATSSIDGVGIYGYTF.

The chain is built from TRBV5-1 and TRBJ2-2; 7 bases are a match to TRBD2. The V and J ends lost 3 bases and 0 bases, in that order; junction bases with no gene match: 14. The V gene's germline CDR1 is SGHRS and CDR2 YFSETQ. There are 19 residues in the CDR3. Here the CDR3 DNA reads TGCGCCAGCAGCTGGAAGGGCTCTAGCGGAAGAACGAACACCGGGGAGCTGTTTTTT. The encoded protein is CASSWKGSSGRTNTGELFF.

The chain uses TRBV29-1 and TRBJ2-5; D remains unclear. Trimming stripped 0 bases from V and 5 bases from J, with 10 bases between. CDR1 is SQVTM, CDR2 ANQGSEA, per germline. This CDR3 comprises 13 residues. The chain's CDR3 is CSVEDLFPETQYF. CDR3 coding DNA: TGCAGCGTTGAAGATCTATTTCCGGAGACCCAGTACTTC.

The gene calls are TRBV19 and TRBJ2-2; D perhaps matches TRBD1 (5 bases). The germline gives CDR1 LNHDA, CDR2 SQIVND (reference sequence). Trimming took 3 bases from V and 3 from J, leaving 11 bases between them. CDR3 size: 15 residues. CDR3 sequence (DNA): TGTGCCAGTAGTATGGTGGACACATACACCGGGGAGCTGTTTTTT. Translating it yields CASSMVDTYTGELFF.

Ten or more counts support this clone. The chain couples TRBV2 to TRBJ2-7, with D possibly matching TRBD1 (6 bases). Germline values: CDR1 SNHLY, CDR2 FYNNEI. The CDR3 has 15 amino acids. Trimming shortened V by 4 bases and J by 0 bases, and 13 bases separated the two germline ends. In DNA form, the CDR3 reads TGTGCCAGCAGTGGCGCCAGGGGCCACTCCTACGAGCAGTACTTC. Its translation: CASSGARGHSYEQYF.

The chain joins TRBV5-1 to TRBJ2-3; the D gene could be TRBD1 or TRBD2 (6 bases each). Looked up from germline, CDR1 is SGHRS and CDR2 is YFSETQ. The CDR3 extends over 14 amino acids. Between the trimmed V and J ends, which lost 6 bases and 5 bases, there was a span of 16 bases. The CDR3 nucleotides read TGCGCCAGCACCCCTGGGGGGCCGGGAGATACGCAGTATTTT. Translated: CASTPGGPGDTQYF.

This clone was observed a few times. CDR3 nucleotide sequence: TGTGCCTGGAGTGCTCCGGGACAGGGAAGGCGCTACACCTTC. Translating gives CAWSAPGQGRRYTF. The rearrangement joins TRBV30 to TRBJ1-2, with TRBD1 identical over 9 bases. Looked up from germline, CDR1 is GTSNPN and CDR2 is SVGIG (reference sequence). The ends lost 1 base at V and 9 bases at J; junction bases unmatched: 9. The CDR3 runs to 14 residues.

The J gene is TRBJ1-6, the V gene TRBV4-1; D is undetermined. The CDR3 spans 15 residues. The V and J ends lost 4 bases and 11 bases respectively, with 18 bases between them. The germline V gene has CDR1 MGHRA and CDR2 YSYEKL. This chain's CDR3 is CASSPIGDRGPPLHF. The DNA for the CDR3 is TGCGCCAGCAGCCCTATAGGCGATCGAGGCCCACCCCTCCACTTT.